Listed below are T cell receptor beta chains from one sample, sequenced in a study of vaccination effects on CD4 cells after COVID-19. Using immunoSEQ multiplex PCR, the repertoire was profiled, and TCRdb retains in-frame clones only, with some absent. The data show 25,000 to 30,000 clones, with over 70% seen just once and roughly a tenth held by the top ten. What these receptors recognize is not known. The material sequenced was CD4+ T cells from PBMCs cultured with HCoV-NL63 spike peptides, taken after COVID-19 vaccination. The receptors were gathered from a human donor who received a COVID-19 vaccine. CDR3s include the opening cysteine and the closing phenylalanine or tryptophan. The order of the fields is D gene, V gene, J gene, clone size, CDR3 DNA, CDR3 protein. D genes are given only for firm matches. Clone size appears in some rows only: once, few, many, or a class for an expanded clone.

d_gene: -
v_gene: TRBV5-1
j_gene: TRBJ2-7
abundance: -
CDR3nt: TGCGCCAGCAGCTTGCCAGAGACCCACGAGCAGTACTTC
CDR3aa: CASSLPETHEQYF

d_gene: TRBD1
v_gene: TRBV6-5
j_gene: TRBJ2-1
abundance: few
CDR3nt: TGTGCCAGCAGTAAACAGGGGGCGTTCTACAATGAGCAGTTCTTC
CDR3aa: CASSKQGAFYNEQFF

d_gene: -
v_gene: TRBV3-1/TRBV3-2
j_gene: TRBJ1-1
abundance: -
CDR3nt: TGTGCCAGCAGCCAAAACACAGGGTTAGGGACTGAAGCTTTCTTT
CDR3aa: CASSQNTGLGTEAFF

d_gene: -
v_gene: TRBV6-5
j_gene: TRBJ1-2
abundance: -
CDR3nt: TGTGCCAGCACTCTAAGTAGGGGGGGCGCAGATGGCTACACCTTC
CDR3aa: CASTLSRGGADGYTF

d_gene: -
v_gene: TRBV11-3
j_gene: TRBJ2-7
abundance: -
CDR3nt: TGTGCCAGCAGCCCCAGGGAGTCTAGCGAACAGTACTTC
CDR3aa: CASSPRESSEQYF

d_gene: TRBD1
v_gene: TRBV5-1
j_gene: TRBJ2-2
abundance: -
CDR3nt: TGCGCCAGCAGCCCAGGGGACAGGGGGCGAACCGGGGAGCTGTTTTTT
CDR3aa: CASSPGDRGRTGELFF

d_gene: -
v_gene: TRBV7-9
j_gene: TRBJ2-3
abundance: once
CDR3nt: TGTGCCAGCAGCTTAGGGGGGGGCGGCACAGATACGCAGTATTTT
CDR3aa: CASSLGGGGTDTQYF

d_gene: -
v_gene: TRBV19
j_gene: TRBJ1-5
abundance: -
CDR3nt: TGTGCCAGTAGTCAGGCAGGAGGTTTAAGCAATCAGCCCCAGCATTTT
CDR3aa: CASSQAGGLSNQPQHF

d_gene: -
v_gene: TRBV5-1
j_gene: TRBJ2-3
abundance: -
CDR3nt: TGCGCCAGCAGCTTGGGACCTCTGGGGGGCGGCACAGATACGCAGTATTTT
CDR3aa: CASSLGPLGGGTDTQYF

d_gene: -
v_gene: TRBV29-1
j_gene: TRBJ2-3
abundance: once
CDR3nt: TGCAGCGTTGTTCAGAACACAGATACGCAGTATTTT
CDR3aa: CSVVQNTDTQYF

d_gene: -
v_gene: TRBV3-1/TRBV3-2
j_gene: TRBJ2-7
abundance: few
CDR3nt: TGTGCCAGCAACGGACCTGGGGAAACCTACGAGCAGTACTTC
CDR3aa: CASNGPGETYEQYF

d_gene: TRBD1
v_gene: TRBV19
j_gene: TRBJ2-7
abundance: -
CDR3nt: TGTGCCAGTAGTACCACAGGGGGCAGACCCTACGAGCAGTACTTC
CDR3aa: CASSTTGGRPYEQYF

d_gene: -
v_gene: TRBV30
j_gene: TRBJ1-5
abundance: -
CDR3nt: TGTGCCTGGGATGGGGACACTAATCAGCCCCAGCATTTT
CDR3aa: CAWDGDTNQPQHF

d_gene: TRBD1
v_gene: TRBV5-1
j_gene: TRBJ1-6
abundance: -
CDR3nt: TGCGCCAGCAGCTTGGCCGGGACAGAAAATTCACCCCTCCACTTT
CDR3aa: CASSLAGTENSPLHF

d_gene: -
v_gene: TRBV27
j_gene: TRBJ1-2
abundance: -
CDR3nt: TGTGCCTCCCGCCCCCCGATGACAGATGTATTCTATGGCTACACCTTC
CDR3aa: CASRPPMTDVFYGYTF

d_gene: -
v_gene: TRBV9
j_gene: TRBJ2-7
abundance: -
CDR3nt: TGTGCCAGCAGCGAAGGACAGCTCTCCTACGAGCAGTACTTC
CDR3aa: CASSEGQLSYEQYF

d_gene: TRBD1
v_gene: TRBV27
j_gene: TRBJ2-7
abundance: few
CDR3nt: TGTGCCAGCAGTTTACAAGGTGCCGGGACAGGGAGCTCCTACGAGCAGTACTTC
CDR3aa: CASSLQGAGTGSSYEQYF

d_gene: -
v_gene: TRBV5-1
j_gene: TRBJ2-3
abundance: once
CDR3nt: TGCGCCAGCAGGATCAAGGGTTCGTGGACAGATACGCAGTATTTT
CDR3aa: CASRIKGSWTDTQYF

d_gene: TRBD2
v_gene: TRBV6-6
j_gene: TRBJ2-1
abundance: -
CDR3nt: TGTGCCAGCAGCACCACACCGGGGGGCAATGAGCAGTTCTTC
CDR3aa: CASSTTPGGNEQFF

d_gene: TRBD2
v_gene: TRBV11-3
j_gene: TRBJ2-2
abundance: few
CDR3nt: TGTGCCAGCAGCTTATCAGGACTAGCGGGAGGGGAGCTGTTTTTT
CDR3aa: CASSLSGLAGGELFF

d_gene: TRBD1
v_gene: TRBV10-2
j_gene: TRBJ1-5
abundance: -
CDR3nt: TGCGCCAGCAGTGTCGCAGGGGGAAGCAATCAGCCCCAGCATTTT
CDR3aa: CASSVAGGSNQPQHF

d_gene: -
v_gene: TRBV9
j_gene: TRBJ2-2
abundance: -
CDR3nt: TGTGCCAGCTCTATTGGGACGGTGAACACCGGGGAGCTGTTTTTT
CDR3aa: CASSIGTVNTGELFF

d_gene: -
v_gene: TRBV5-4
j_gene: TRBJ2-3
abundance: -
CDR3nt: TGTGCCAGCAGCTTGGTTACGGGGGCCGAATGGGGCACAGATACGCAGTATTTT
CDR3aa: CASSLVTGAEWGTDTQYF

d_gene: -
v_gene: TRBV6-4
j_gene: TRBJ2-3
abundance: -
CDR3nt: TGTGCCAGCAGTGACGGGGCGGGGAGCACAGATACGCAGTATTTT
CDR3aa: CASSDGAGSTDTQYF

d_gene: -
v_gene: TRBV2
j_gene: TRBJ2-7
abundance: -
CDR3nt: TGTGCCAGCAGTGAAGGTAACGCCTACGAGCAGTACTTC
CDR3aa: CASSEGNAYEQYF

d_gene: -
v_gene: TRBV27
j_gene: TRBJ1-1
abundance: few
CDR3nt: TGTGCCAGCAGTTTATATCCTGGCAGCGAAGCTTTCTTT
CDR3aa: CASSLYPGSEAFF

d_gene: -
v_gene: TRBV19
j_gene: TRBJ1-2
abundance: -
CDR3nt: TGTGCCAGTAGTTCCCTTTTTGCCTATGGCTACACCTTC
CDR3aa: CASSSLFAYGYTF

d_gene: TRBD2
v_gene: TRBV4-2
j_gene: TRBJ2-7
abundance: few
CDR3nt: TGTGCCAGCAGCCAAACTAGCGTCAACGAGCAGTACTTC
CDR3aa: CASSQTSVNEQYF

d_gene: -
v_gene: TRBV21-1
j_gene: TRBJ2-1
abundance: -
CDR3nt: TGTGCCAGCAGCAGCCCGACAGGCTGGGACTACAATGAGCAGTTCTTC
CDR3aa: CASSSPTGWDYNEQFF

d_gene: -
v_gene: TRBV27
j_gene: TRBJ1-6
abundance: -
CDR3nt: TGTGCCAGCAGTGAACAGGGAGTCAGTTCACCCCTCCACTTT
CDR3aa: CASSEQGVSSPLHF

d_gene: -
v_gene: TRBV2
j_gene: TRBJ2-7
abundance: few
CDR3nt: TGTGCCAGCAGCCCCCTAGGCTACGAGCAGTACTTC
CDR3aa: CASSPLGYEQYF

d_gene: -
v_gene: TRBV2
j_gene: TRBJ2-2
abundance: few
CDR3nt: TGTGCCAGCAGTGCAGACTTTCTCACCGGGGAGCTGTTTTTT
CDR3aa: CASSADFLTGELFF

d_gene: -
v_gene: TRBV5-1
j_gene: TRBJ1-4
abundance: -
CDR3nt: TGCGCCAGCAGCTTCGGGGGGGCTAATGAAAAACTGTTTTTT
CDR3aa: CASSFGGANEKLFF

d_gene: -
v_gene: TRBV30
j_gene: TRBJ2-1
abundance: -
CDR3nt: TGTGCCTGGAGTGTAGGTGGCACGTTAGCCGGGCACGAGCAGTTCTTC
CDR3aa: CAWSVGGTLAGHEQFF

d_gene: TRBD1
v_gene: TRBV30
j_gene: TRBJ2-7
abundance: -
CDR3nt: TGTGCCTGGAGAGTAAAGGGGGCAGGTTACGAGCAGTACTTC
CDR3aa: CAWRVKGAGYEQYF

d_gene: -
v_gene: TRBV2
j_gene: TRBJ2-7
abundance: -
CDR3nt: TGTGCCAGCAGTGACCCCCCAGGTTCCAACGAGCAGTACTTC
CDR3aa: CASSDPPGSNEQYF

d_gene: -
v_gene: TRBV4-1
j_gene: TRBJ2-3
abundance: -
CDR3nt: TGCGCCAGCAGCCTCGGGAAGACCACAGATACGCAGTATTTT
CDR3aa: CASSLGKTTDTQYF

d_gene: -
v_gene: TRBV27
j_gene: TRBJ1-2
abundance: few
CDR3nt: TGTGCCAGCAGTTTATCCACAGGGATTTTTGGCTACACCTTC
CDR3aa: CASSLSTGIFGYTF

d_gene: -
v_gene: TRBV15
j_gene: TRBJ2-3
abundance: -
CDR3nt: TGTGCCACCAGCAGAGCGCGCGGCACAGATACGCAGTATTTT
CDR3aa: CATSRARGTDTQYF

d_gene: -
v_gene: TRBV7-9
j_gene: TRBJ2-1
abundance: once
CDR3nt: TGTGCCAGCAGCTCCATAGAAGAGCAGTTCTTC
CDR3aa: CASSSIEEQFF

d_gene: TRBD1
v_gene: TRBV3-1/TRBV3-2
j_gene: TRBJ1-5
abundance: -
CDR3nt: TGTGCCAGCAGCCTAGGGACAGTCGCCCAGCCCCAGCATTTT
CDR3aa: CASSLGTVAQPQHF

d_gene: TRBD1
v_gene: TRBV28
j_gene: TRBJ1-2
abundance: once
CDR3nt: TGTGCCAGCAGCACAGGGGGGTTCTTTTTTCGAGACACCTTC
CDR3aa: CASSTGGFFFRDTF

d_gene: TRBD2
v_gene: TRBV7-8
j_gene: TRBJ2-1
abundance: -
CDR3nt: TGTGCCAGCAGCCCGAAGGTGGGACTAGCGGCCCGCACAGACTATGAGCAGTTCTTC
CDR3aa: CASSPKVGLAARTDYEQFF

d_gene: -
v_gene: TRBV6-5
j_gene: TRBJ2-3
abundance: -
CDR3nt: TGTGCCAGCAGTTCCAGGAGGGGCCGCACAGATACGCAGTATTTT
CDR3aa: CASSSRRGRTDTQYF

d_gene: -
v_gene: TRBV29-1
j_gene: TRBJ1-2
abundance: -
CDR3nt: TGCAGCGTGGGGACTGGACAGAGTTACACCTTC
CDR3aa: CSVGTGQSYTF

d_gene: -
v_gene: TRBV19
j_gene: TRBJ2-7
abundance: -
CDR3nt: TGTGCCAGCGGGTCCGACTCCTACGAGCAGTACTTC
CDR3aa: CASGSDSYEQYF

d_gene: TRBD2
v_gene: TRBV5-6
j_gene: TRBJ2-1
abundance: -
CDR3nt: TGTGCCAGCAGCTTGTCGACTAGCGGTTGGGAGTTCTTC
CDR3aa: CASSLSTSGWEFF

d_gene: -
v_gene: TRBV28
j_gene: TRBJ1-2
abundance: -
CDR3nt: TGTGCCAGCAGCCAGGGCTCAAACTATGGCTACACCTTC
CDR3aa: CASSQGSNYGYTF

d_gene: -
v_gene: TRBV5-1
j_gene: TRBJ1-2
abundance: once
CDR3nt: TGCGCCAGCAGCTACGACTATAGGCGGTATGGCTACACCTTC
CDR3aa: CASSYDYRRYGYTF

d_gene: TRBD1
v_gene: TRBV6-1
j_gene: TRBJ1-5
abundance: once
CDR3nt: TGTGCCAGCAGTGAAGTAAACAGGGGCGGCTATCAGCCCCAGCATTTT
CDR3aa: CASSEVNRGGYQPQHF

d_gene: -
v_gene: TRBV5-4
j_gene: TRBJ1-1
abundance: -
CDR3nt: TGTGCCAGCAGCTTGGATTTAGGGATGAACACTGAAGCTTTCTTT
CDR3aa: CASSLDLGMNTEAFF

d_gene: -
v_gene: TRBV18
j_gene: TRBJ1-4
abundance: -
CDR3nt: TGTGCCAGCTCACCTAGGGTGGACAGATTCAATGAAAAACTGTTTTTT
CDR3aa: CASSPRVDRFNEKLFF

d_gene: -
v_gene: TRBV9
j_gene: TRBJ2-2
abundance: -
CDR3nt: TGTGCCAGCAGCGTAGGGCTGGGGGGGCCTGTGACCGGGGAGCTGTTTTTT
CDR3aa: CASSVGLGGPVTGELFF